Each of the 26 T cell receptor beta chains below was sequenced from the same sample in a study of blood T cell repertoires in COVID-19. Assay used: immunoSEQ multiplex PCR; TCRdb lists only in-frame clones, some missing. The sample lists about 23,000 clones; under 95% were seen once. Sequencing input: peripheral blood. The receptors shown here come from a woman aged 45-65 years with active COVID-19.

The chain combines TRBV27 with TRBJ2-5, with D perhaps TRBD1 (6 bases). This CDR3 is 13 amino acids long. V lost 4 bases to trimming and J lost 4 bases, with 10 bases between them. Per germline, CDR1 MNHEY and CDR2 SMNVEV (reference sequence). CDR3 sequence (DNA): TGTGCCAGCAGTTGGGGCAGGGGAGAGACCCAGTACTTC. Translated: CASSWGRGETQYF.

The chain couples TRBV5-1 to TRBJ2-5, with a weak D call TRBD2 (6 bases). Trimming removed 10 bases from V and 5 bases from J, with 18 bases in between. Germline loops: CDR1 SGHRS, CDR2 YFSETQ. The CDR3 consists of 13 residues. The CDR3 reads CAGGTGRGETQYF. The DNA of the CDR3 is TGCGCCGGGGGGACGGGCCGGGGCGAGACCCAGTACTTC. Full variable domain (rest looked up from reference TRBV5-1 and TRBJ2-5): KAGVTQTPRYLIKTRGQQVTLSCSPISGHRSVSWYQQTPGQGLQFLFEYFSETQRNKGNFPGRFSGRQFSNSRSEMNVSTLELGDSALYLCAGGTGRGETQYFGPGTRLLVL.

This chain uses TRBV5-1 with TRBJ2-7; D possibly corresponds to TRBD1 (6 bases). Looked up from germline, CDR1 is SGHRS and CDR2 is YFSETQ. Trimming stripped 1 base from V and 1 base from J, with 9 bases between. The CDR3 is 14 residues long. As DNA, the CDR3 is TGCGCCAGCAGCTTGTACAGGGCTTCCTACGAGCAGTACTTC. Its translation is CASSLYRASYEQYF.

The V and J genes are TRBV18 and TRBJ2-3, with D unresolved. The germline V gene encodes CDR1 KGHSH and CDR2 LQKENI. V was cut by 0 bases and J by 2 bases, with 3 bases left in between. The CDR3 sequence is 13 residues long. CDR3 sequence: CASSPPYTDTQYF. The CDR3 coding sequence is TGTGCCAGCTCACCACCGTACACAGATACGCAGTATTTT.

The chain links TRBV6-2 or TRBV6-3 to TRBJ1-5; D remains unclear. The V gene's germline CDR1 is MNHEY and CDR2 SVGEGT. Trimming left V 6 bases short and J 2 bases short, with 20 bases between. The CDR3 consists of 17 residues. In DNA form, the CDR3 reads TGTGCCAGCAGCCACTGGTATGGGATGAGGGGCAATCAGCCCCAGCATTTT. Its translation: CASSHWYGMRGNQPQHF.

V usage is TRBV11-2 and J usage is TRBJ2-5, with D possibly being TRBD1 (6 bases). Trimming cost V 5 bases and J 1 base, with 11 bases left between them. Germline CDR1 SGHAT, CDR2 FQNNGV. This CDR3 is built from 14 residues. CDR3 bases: TGTGCCAGCAGCCTAAGGACAGTCCAAGAGACCCAGTACTTC. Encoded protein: CASSLRTVQETQYF.

The CDR3: CASSQQGLDTQYF. The CDR3 DNA follows: TGTGCCAGCAGTCAACAGGGATTGGATACGCAGTATTTT. The genes are TRBV6-2 or TRBV6-3 and TRBJ2-3; TRBD1 is a possible D gene (6 bases). Germline V gene data show CDR1 as MNHEY and CDR2 as SVGEGT. The V gene lost 5 bases and the J gene lost 6 bases, with 12 bases spanning the gap. This CDR3 region has 13 residues.

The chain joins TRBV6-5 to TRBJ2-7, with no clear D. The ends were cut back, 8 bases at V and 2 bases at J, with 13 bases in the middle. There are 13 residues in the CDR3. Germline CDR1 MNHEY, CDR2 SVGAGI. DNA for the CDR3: TGTGCCAGCCGAGGAGACCTAACCTACGAGCAGTACTTC. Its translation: CASRGDLTYEQYF.

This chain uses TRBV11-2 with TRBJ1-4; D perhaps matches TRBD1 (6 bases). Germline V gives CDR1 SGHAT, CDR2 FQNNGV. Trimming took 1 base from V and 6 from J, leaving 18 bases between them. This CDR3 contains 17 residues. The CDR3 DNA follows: TGTGCCAGCAGCTTAGGTGCATCGGCACAGGGATATGAAAAACTGTTTTTT. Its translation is CASSLGASAQGYEKLFF.

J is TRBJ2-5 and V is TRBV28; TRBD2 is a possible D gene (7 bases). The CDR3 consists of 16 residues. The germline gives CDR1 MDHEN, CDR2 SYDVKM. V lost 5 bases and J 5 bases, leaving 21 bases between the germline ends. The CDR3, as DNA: TGTGCCAGCAGTCCGGGGGGCGGGAGTCGGTATGAGACCCAGTACTTC. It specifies CASSPGGGSRYETQYF. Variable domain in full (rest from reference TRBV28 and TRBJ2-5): DVKVTQSSRYLVKRTGEKVFLECVQDMDHENMFWYRQDPGLGLRLIYFSYDVKMKEKGDIPEGYSVSREKKERFSLILESASTNQTSMYLCASSPGGGSRYETQYFGPGTRLLVL.

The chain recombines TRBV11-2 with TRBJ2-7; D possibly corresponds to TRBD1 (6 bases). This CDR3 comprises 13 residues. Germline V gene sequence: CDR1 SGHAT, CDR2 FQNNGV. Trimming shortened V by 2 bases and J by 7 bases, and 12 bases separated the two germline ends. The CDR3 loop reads CASSLLLQGEQYV. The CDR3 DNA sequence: TGTGCCAGCAGCTTACTACTGCAGGGGGAGCAGTACGTC.

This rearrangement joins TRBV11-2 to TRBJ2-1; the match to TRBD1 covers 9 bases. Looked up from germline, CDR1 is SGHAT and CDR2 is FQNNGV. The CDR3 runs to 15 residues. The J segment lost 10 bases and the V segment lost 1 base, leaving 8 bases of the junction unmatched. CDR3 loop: CASSLGTGGLGEQFF. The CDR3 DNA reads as TGTGCCAGCAGCTTAGGTACAGGGGGCCTGGGGGAGCAGTTCTTC. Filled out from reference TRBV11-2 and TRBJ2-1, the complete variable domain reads EAGVAQSPRYKIIEKRQSVAFWCNPISGHATLYWYQQILGQGPKLLIQFQNNGVVDDSQLPKDRFSAERLKGVDSTLKIQPAKLEDSAVYLCASSLGTGGLGEQFFGPGTRLTVL.

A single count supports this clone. This CDR3 is CASSLSDSTYEQYF. The DNA for the CDR3 is TGCGCCAGCAGCTTAAGCGATTCGACCTACGAGCAGTACTTC. The rearrangement links TRBV5-1 to TRBJ2-7, with D unresolved. The germline gives CDR1 SGHRS, CDR2 YFSETQ. V was cut by 2 bases and J by 2 bases, with 11 bases left in between. The CDR3 totals 14 residues.

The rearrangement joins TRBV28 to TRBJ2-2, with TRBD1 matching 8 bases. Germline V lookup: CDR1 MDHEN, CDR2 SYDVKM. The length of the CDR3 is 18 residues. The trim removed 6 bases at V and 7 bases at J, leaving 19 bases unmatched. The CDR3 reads CASSLTSPGQDLHGELFF. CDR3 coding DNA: TGTGCCAGCAGCTTAACCTCACCGGGACAGGACTTGCACGGGGAGCTGTTTTTT.

The chain's CDR3 is CASSGGTSFQETQYF. CDR3 DNA: TGCGCCAGCAGCGGAGGGACTAGCTTCCAAGAGACCCAGTACTTC. The chain is built from TRBV5-1 and TRBJ2-5, with 9 positions matching TRBD2. This CDR3 region has 15 residues. Germline assignment: CDR1 SGHRS and CDR2 YFSETQ. J gave up 1 base and V 4 bases, and 5 bases lay outside the gene matches.

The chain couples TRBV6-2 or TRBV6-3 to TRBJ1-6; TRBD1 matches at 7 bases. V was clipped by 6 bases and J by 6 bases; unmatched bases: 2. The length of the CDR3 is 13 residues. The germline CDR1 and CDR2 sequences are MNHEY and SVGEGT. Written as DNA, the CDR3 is TGTGCCAGCAGCGGACAGGCTAATTCACCCCTCCACTTT. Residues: CASSGQANSPLHF.

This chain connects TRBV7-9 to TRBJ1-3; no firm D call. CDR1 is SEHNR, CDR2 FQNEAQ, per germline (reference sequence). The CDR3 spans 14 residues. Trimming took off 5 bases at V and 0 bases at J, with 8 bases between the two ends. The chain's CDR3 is CASSHGLSGNTIYF. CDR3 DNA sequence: TGTGCCAGCAGCCATGGACTCTCTGGAAACACCATATATTTT. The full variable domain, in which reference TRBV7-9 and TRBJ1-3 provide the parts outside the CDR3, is DTGVSQNPRHKITKRGQNVTFRCDPISEHNRLYWYRQTLGQGPEFLTYFQNEAQLEKSRLLSDRFSAERPKGSFSTLEIQRTEQGDSAMYLCASSHGLSGNTIYFGEGSWLTVV.

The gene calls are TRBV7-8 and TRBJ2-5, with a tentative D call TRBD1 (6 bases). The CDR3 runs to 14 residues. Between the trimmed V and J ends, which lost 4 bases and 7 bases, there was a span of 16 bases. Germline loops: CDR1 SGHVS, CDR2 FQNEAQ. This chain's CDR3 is CASSSSDQGRTQYF. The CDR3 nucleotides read TGTGCCAGCAGCTCCTCGGACCAGGGGCGGACCCAGTACTTC.

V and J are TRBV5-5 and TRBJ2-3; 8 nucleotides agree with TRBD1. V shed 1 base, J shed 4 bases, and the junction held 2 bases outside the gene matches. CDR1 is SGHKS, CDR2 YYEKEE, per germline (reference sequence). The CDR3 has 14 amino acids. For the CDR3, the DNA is TGTGCCAGCAGCTTGTCAGGGGGCTCAGATACGCAGTATTTT. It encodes CASSLSGGSDTQYF.

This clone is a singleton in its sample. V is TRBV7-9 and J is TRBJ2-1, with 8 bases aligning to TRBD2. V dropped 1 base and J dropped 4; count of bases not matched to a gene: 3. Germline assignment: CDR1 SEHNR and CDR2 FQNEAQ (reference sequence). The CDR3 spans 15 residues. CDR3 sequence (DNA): TGTGCCAGCAGCTTAGGACTAGCGAGGTACAATGAGCAGTTCTTC. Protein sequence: CASSLGLARYNEQFF. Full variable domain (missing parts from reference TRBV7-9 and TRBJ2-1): DTGVSQNPRHKITKRGQNVTFRCDPISEHNRLYWYRQTLGQGPEFLTYFQNEAQLEKSRLLSDRFSAERPKGSFSTLEIQRTEQGDSAMYLCASSLGLARYNEQFFGPGTRLTVL.

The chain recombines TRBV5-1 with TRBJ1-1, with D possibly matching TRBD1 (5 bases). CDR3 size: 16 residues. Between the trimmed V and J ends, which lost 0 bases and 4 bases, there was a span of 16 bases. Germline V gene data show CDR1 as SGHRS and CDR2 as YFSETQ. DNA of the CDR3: TGCGCCAGCAGCTTGGGAATGGGGCAATGGGCCACTGAAGCTTTCTTT. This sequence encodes CASSLGMGQWATEAFF.

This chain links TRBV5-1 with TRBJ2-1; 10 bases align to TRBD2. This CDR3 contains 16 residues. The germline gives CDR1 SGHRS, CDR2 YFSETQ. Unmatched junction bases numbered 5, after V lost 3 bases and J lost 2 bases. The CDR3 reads CASSSSSGGTYNEQFF. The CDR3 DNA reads TGCGCCAGCAGCTCTTCTAGCGGGGGAACCTACAATGAGCAGTTCTTC. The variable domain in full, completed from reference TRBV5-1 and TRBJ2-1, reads KAGVTQTPRYLIKTRGQQVTLSCSPISGHRSVSWYQQTPGQGLQFLFEYFSETQRNKGNFPGRFSGRQFSNSRSEMNVSTLELGDSALYLCASSSSSGGTYNEQFFGPGTRLTVL.

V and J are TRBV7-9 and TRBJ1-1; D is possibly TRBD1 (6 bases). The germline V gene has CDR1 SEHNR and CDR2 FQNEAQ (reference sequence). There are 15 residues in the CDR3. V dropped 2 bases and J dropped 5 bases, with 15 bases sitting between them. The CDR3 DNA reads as TGTGCCAGCAGCTTACTTTCGGGGGGCGAAACTGAAGCTTTCTTT. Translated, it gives CASSLLSGGETEAFF.

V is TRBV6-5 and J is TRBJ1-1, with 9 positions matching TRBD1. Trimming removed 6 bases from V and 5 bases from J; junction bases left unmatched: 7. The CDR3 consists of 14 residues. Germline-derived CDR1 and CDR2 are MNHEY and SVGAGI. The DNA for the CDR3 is TGTGCCAGCAGCGAGACAGGGGGAAGGACTGAAGCTTTCTTT. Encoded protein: CASSETGGRTEAFF.

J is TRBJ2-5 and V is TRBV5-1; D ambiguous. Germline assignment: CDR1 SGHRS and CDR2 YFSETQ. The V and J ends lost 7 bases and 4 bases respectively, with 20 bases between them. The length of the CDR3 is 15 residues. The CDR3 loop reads CASQEANGIRETQYF. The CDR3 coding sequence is TGCGCCAGCCAAGAAGCGAATGGCATCCGAGAGACCCAGTACTTC.

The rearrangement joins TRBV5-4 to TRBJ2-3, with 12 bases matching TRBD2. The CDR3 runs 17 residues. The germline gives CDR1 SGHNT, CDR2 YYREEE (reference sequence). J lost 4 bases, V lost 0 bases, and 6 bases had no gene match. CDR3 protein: CASSLVGTSGGPDTQYF. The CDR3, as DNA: TGTGCCAGCAGCTTGGTCGGTACTAGCGGGGGGCCAGATACGCAGTATTTT.